This T cell receptor beta chain was obtained from a study of cytomegalovirus exposure and HLA in healthy donors. Study results and limitations: Both high specificity and high sensitivity reportedly marked the classifier's diagnosis of cytomegalovirus status.

The CDR3 has 15 residues. With 5 bases clipped from V and 9 bases from J, the junction kept 11 bases outside the gene matches. CDR1 is MNHEY and CDR2 is SMNVEV in the germline V gene (reference sequence). Turning to this clone: Its cognate antigen is unknown.

This PCR relied on a set of 60 Vbeta primers and 13 Jbeta primers. Sequenced by immunoSEQ multiplex PCR; TCRdb stores in-frame clones only, minus some. The sample includes some 95,000 clones, around four fifths of them seen just once. The chain combines TRBV27 with TRBJ2-1, with 9 bases that match TRBD1. This clonotype was sampled from a woman aged 40 to 49 in good health and CMV-seropositive. Sequencing was performed on PBMCs. The CDR3 DNA follows: TGTGCCAGCAGTCGCGGGACAGGGTCTCTGGGTGAGCAGTTCTTC. The encoded protein is CASSRGTGSLGEQFF.